This passage covers 21 T cell receptor beta chains from one sample sequenced in a study of response to subunit inactivated influenza vaccine. TCRdb redid the calling of the RT-PCR reads with MiXCR, one entry per CDR3 protein. Of hundreds of thousands of distinct CDR3 sequences detected, approximately 15% appear once; the ten largest clones hold approximately 6.5%. Sequenced here: PBMCs from blood, sampled less than 15 days before vaccination. The receptors were sampled from a man aged 50-59 years who received an inactivated influenza vaccine.

This clonotype has only a few counts. This chain connects TRBV24-1 to TRBJ2-5; 7 positions match TRBD2. After removal of 4 bases from V and 0 bases from J, the junction contained 7 bases not matched to a gene. CDR3 size: 16 residues. In germline, CDR1 is KGHDR, CDR2 SFDVKD. This chain's CDR3 is CATSDESGMYQETQYF. In DNA, the CDR3 is TGTGCCACCAGTGACGAAAGCGGGATGTACCAAGAGACCCAGTACTTC.

This clonotype was counted only a few times. The chain is built from TRBV20-1 and TRBJ2-2; TRBD1 agrees at 10 bases. CDR1 DFQATT and CDR2 SNEGSKA come from the germline V gene (reference sequence). The CDR3 sequence is 13 residues long. The V segment lost 6 bases and the J segment 8 bases; nucleotides outside the gene matches: 6. As DNA, the CDR3 is TGCAGTGCGAGACAGGGGGCGCTAGGGGAGCTGTTTTTT. Translation: CSARQGALGELFF.

The gene calls are TRBV7-9 and TRBJ2-5, with D possibly called TRBD1 or TRBD2 (5 bases each). V dropped 2 bases and J dropped 5 bases, with 15 bases sitting between them. Germline CDR1 is SEHNR and CDR2 is FQNEAQ (reference sequence). CDR3 length: 15 residues. This chain's CDR3 is CASSLNLGEMETQYF. The CDR3 nucleotides are TGTGCCAGCAGCTTAAACTTGGGGGAAATGGAGACCCAGTACTTC.

The chain recombines TRBV7-6 with TRBJ2-1; unclear D gene. CDR3 length: 16 amino acids. The V gene's germline CDR1 is SGHVS and CDR2 FNYEAQ. Trimming removed 2 bases at V and 1 base at J, with 12 bases between. CDR3 sequence (DNA): TGTGCCAGCAGCTTAATCCCCCAGATATCCTACAATGAGCAGTTCTTC. As protein: CASSLIPQISYNEQFF. The full variable domain, rest sourced from reference TRBV7-6 and TRBJ2-1, is GAGVSQSPRYKVTKRGQDVALRCDPISGHVSLYWYRQALGQGPEFLTYFNYEAQQDKSGLPNDRFSAERPEGSISTLTIQRTEQRDSAMYRCASSLIPQISYNEQFFGPGTRLTVL.

The V and J genes are TRBV2 and TRBJ2-5; 10 bases line up with TRBD2. Losses at the gene ends were 7 bases for V and 1 base for J; bases not matched to a gene: 9. Germline CDR1 reads SNHLY; CDR2 reads FYNNEI. The CDR3 consists of 16 residues. CDR3 residues: CASMGLAYEGQETQYF. CDR3 sequence (DNA): TGTGCCAGCATGGGACTAGCGTATGAGGGCCAAGAGACCCAGTACTTC.

The sample holds many counts of this clonotype. CDR3 residues: CASSQGVSSGNTIYF. The CDR3 DNA follows: TGCGCCAGCAGCCAAGGTGTTAGCTCTGGAAACACCATATATTTT. This chain connects TRBV4-1 to TRBJ1-3; no clear D. The CDR3 totals 15 residues. Trimming stripped 1 base from V and 0 bases from J, with 7 bases between. Germline V gene sequence: CDR1 MGHRA, CDR2 YSYEKL.

The rearrangement joins TRBV7-6 to TRBJ2-3; D may be TRBD2 (6 bases). CDR1 SGHVS and CDR2 FNYEAQ come from the germline V gene. Trimming shortened V by 0 bases and J by 5 bases, and 9 bases separated the two germline ends. The CDR3 contains 14 residues. The DNA for the CDR3 is TGTGCCAGCAGCTTAGCGGCGGGGTTAGATACGCAGTATTTT. This codes for CASSLAAGLDTQYF.

This clonotype turned up a few times. The V and J genes are TRBV7-8 and TRBJ1-5; D ambiguous. V lost 3 bases, J lost 0 bases, and 6 bases lay in between. This CDR3 region has 14 residues. Looked up from germline, CDR1 is SGHVS and CDR2 is FQNEAQ. This CDR3 is CASSFKSSNQPQHF. In DNA, the CDR3 is TGTGCCAGCAGCTTTAAAAGTAGCAATCAGCCCCAGCATTTT.

This clonotype was picked up a small number of times. V gene TRBV7-6 combines with J gene TRBJ2-1, with D possibly matching TRBD1 (6 bases). The germline V gene encodes CDR1 SGHVS and CDR2 FNYEAQ. This CDR3 has 15 amino acids. The V end was cut by 2 bases, the J end by 10 bases, with 18 bases between. The CDR3 loop reads CASSLRNRALQEQFF. CDR3 bases: TGTGCCAGCAGCTTACGGAACAGGGCTTTACAAGAGCAGTTCTTC.

This sequence joins TRBV5-1 and TRBJ2-5; D tentatively fits TRBD1 or TRBD2 (5 bases each). The CDR3 runs to 13 residues. Trimming removed 4 bases from V and 5 bases from J, with 12 bases in between. Per the germline V gene, CDR1 is SGHRS and CDR2 is YFSETQ. The CDR3 nucleotides read TGCGCCAGCAGCCTATCATGGGGGGAGACCCAGTACTTC. This translates into CASSLSWGETQYF.

This clonotype came up many times. This chain joins TRBV5-1 and TRBJ2-3; no definite D call. The V end lost 1 base, the J end lost 6 bases, and 9 bases lay between the germline ends. The CDR3 extends over 13 amino acids. Per the germline V gene, CDR1 is SGHRS and CDR2 is YFSETQ. The CDR3 region is CASSLSSGDTQYF. CDR3 DNA: TGCGCCAGCAGCTTGTCCTCCGGGGATACGCAGTATTTT.

The chain carries TRBV7-9 and TRBJ1-3; D ambiguous. With 5 bases removed from V and 7 bases from J, the gap between germline ends came to 9 bases. CDR3 length equals 12 residues. The germline gives CDR1 SEHNR, CDR2 FQNEAQ (reference sequence). This chain's CDR3 is CASSLVVNTIYF. The CDR3 coding sequence is TGTGCCAGCAGCCTCGTGGTGAACACCATATATTTT.

The chain couples TRBV7-2 to TRBJ1-2; a weak D match, TRBD1 (6 bases). CDR1 is SGHTA, CDR2 FQGNSA, per germline. V was clipped by 4 bases and J by 8 bases, with 14 bases between them. The CDR3 spans 13 residues. The CDR3 bases are TGTGCCAGCAGCTGGGGGGGCGGAAAGGGCTACACCTTC. The encoded protein is CASSWGGGKGYTF.

This clonotype turned up a few times. The V call is TRBV11-2, the J call TRBJ2-7; the D gene is possibly TRBD2 (6 bases). CDR1 is SGHAT, CDR2 FQNNGV, per germline. V was clipped by 6 bases and J by 2 bases, with 14 bases between them. The CDR3 extends over 14 amino acids. CDR3: CASRPGGAPYEQYF. The CDR3 nucleotides are TGTGCCAGCAGACCGGGCGGGGCCCCCTACGAGCAGTACTTC.

The chain combines TRBV3-1 with TRBJ2-7; 11 bases are a match to TRBD2. The germline V gene encodes CDR1 LGHDT and CDR2 YNNKEL (reference sequence). V shed 4 bases and J 4 bases; nucleotides not matched to a gene: 6. This CDR3 region has 15 residues. CDR3 protein: CASSPRRTSGYEQYF. Written as DNA, the CDR3 is TGTGCCAGCAGCCCCCGCCGGACTAGCGGGTACGAGCAGTACTTC.

A few counts support this clonotype. This chain joins TRBV28 and TRBJ2-5, with TRBD2 matching 14 bases. This CDR3 region has 15 residues. V dropped 6 bases and J dropped 5; count of bases not matched to a gene: 5. Germline V gives CDR1 MDHEN, CDR2 SYDVKM. The CDR3 DNA sequence: TGTGCCAGCAGCAGACTAGCGGGAGGGACCGAGACCCAGTACTTC. This gives the protein CASSRLAGGTETQYF.

This clonotype was counted a few times. V usage is TRBV28 and J usage is TRBJ2-5; TRBD1 might be the D (5 bases). From germline, CDR1 is MDHEN and CDR2 SYDVKM. The length of the CDR3 is 12 residues. V lost 3 bases and J lost 10, with 12 bases in between. DNA for the CDR3: TGTGCCAGCAGTTTCGGGCAGGGCATCCAGTACTTC. It specifies CASSFGQGIQYF.

This clonotype turned up a few times. The J gene is TRBJ2-2, the V gene TRBV27, with 9 nucleotides matching TRBD1. Trimming at V came to 10 bases and at J to 6 bases, leaving 3 bases not matched to a gene. Germline V gene lookup returns CDR1 MNHEY and CDR2 SMNVEV (reference sequence). The CDR3 sequence is 12 residues long. The CDR3 here is CATRTGAGELFF. DNA for the CDR3: TGTGCCACGCGGACAGGGGCCGGGGAGCTGTTTTTT.

This clonotype was seen only a few times. The chain joins TRBV28 to TRBJ2-7; 7 nucleotides align to TRBD1. This CDR3 has 14 amino acids. Germline V lookup: CDR1 MDHEN, CDR2 SYDVKM. V lost 2 bases and J lost 1; bases outside the gene matches: 2. CDR3 coding DNA: TGTGCCAGCAGTTTAGAGGGACAGTCCTACGAGCAGTACTTC. This gives the protein CASSLEGQSYEQYF.

In its sample, this clonotype was seen a few times. The rearrangement uses TRBV10-3 and TRBJ1-5, with D uncertain. V was cut by 3 bases and J by 5 bases, with 20 bases left in between. The CDR3 length is 17 residues. Germline CDR1 and CDR2: ENHRY and SYGVKD. This CDR3 reads CAISDSFRQVGDQPQHF. The CDR3 nucleotides are TGTGCCATCAGTGACTCATTCCGGCAGGTGGGCGATCAGCCCCAGCATTTT.

At least ten counts were recorded for this clonotype. The V call is TRBV5-1, the J call TRBJ2-3, with 8 bases identical to TRBD2. CDR3 length: 14 residues. V was clipped by 1 base and J by 5 bases; unmatched bases: 3. Germline V gives CDR1 SGHRS, CDR2 YFSETQ. The CDR3 loop is CASSLRLAGDTQYF. DNA for the CDR3: TGCGCCAGCAGCTTGCGCCTAGCGGGAGATACGCAGTATTTT.